The rows below give T cell receptor beta chains drawn from one sample of a study of blood T cell repertoires in COVID-19. The protocol was immunoSEQ multiplex PCR, while the TCRdb copy is restricted to in-frame clones and leaves out a portion. This table has 320,000 or so clones, 85% appearing once. The sequencing input was PBMCs or T cells enriched from blood (not recorded which). The source of these receptors is a woman in her twenties or thirties who had been exposed to COVID-19. The CDR3 runs from the conserved cysteine through the conserved F or W. The D gene is left open where the match is weak. Not every row has a clone size; where given, it reads once, few, many or a size class.

clone size: .
V gene: TRBV10-3
D gene: .
J gene: TRBJ1-1
CDR3 DNA: TGTGCCATCAGAACGGGGTTCACTGAAGCTTTCTTT
CDR3 protein: CAIRTGFTEAFF

clone size: .
V gene: TRBV2
D gene: TRBD2
J gene: TRBJ2-1
CDR3 DNA: TGTGCCACCGGGACTAGCGGTCTCGATGAGCAGTTCTTC
CDR3 protein: CATGTSGLDEQFF

clone size: .
V gene: TRBV4-1
D gene: TRBD1
J gene: TRBJ1-1
CDR3 DNA: TGCGCCAGCAGCCAAGATAGTGGGGACAGGGTTGAAGCTTTCTTT
CDR3 protein: CASSQDSGDRVEAFF

clone size: .
V gene: TRBV10-3
D gene: TRBD1
J gene: TRBJ2-7
CDR3 DNA: TGTGCCATCAGTGGGGACAGGTCCTACGAGCAGTACTTC
CDR3 protein: CAISGDRSYEQYF

clone size: few
V gene: TRBV5-1
D gene: TRBD2
J gene: TRBJ2-1
CDR3 DNA: TGCGCCAGCAGCTCTGCTAGCGGGAGTGGTATGGGCAATGAGCAGTTCTTC
CDR3 protein: CASSSASGSGMGNEQFF

clone size: .
V gene: TRBV27
D gene: TRBD2
J gene: TRBJ2-3
CDR3 DNA: TGTGCCAGCAGTCGACTAGCGGGGAACACAGATACGCAGTATTTT
CDR3 protein: CASSRLAGNTDTQYF

clone size: .
V gene: TRBV5-1
D gene: .
J gene: TRBJ1-2
CDR3 DNA: TGCGCCAGCAGCTTGGCCCTGACAGCCACCTATGGCTACACCTTC
CDR3 protein: CASSLALTATYGYTF

clone size: .
V gene: TRBV12-5
D gene: .
J gene: TRBJ2-1
CDR3 DNA: TGTGCTAGTGGTTTGGTAGGGGCTTCAGGGGCACGCTCCTACAATGAGCAGTTCTTC
CDR3 protein: CASGLVGASGARSYNEQFF

clone size: .
V gene: TRBV10-1
D gene: .
J gene: TRBJ1-1
CDR3 DNA: TGCGCCAGCAGTCCGGGAATGGGGAACACTGAAGCTTTCTTT
CDR3 protein: CASSPGMGNTEAFF

clone size: .
V gene: TRBV3-1/TRBV3-2
D gene: .
J gene: TRBJ2-1
CDR3 DNA: TGTGCCAGCAGCCAAGATCGCGGGGAGAGACAGTTCTTC
CDR3 protein: CASSQDRGERQFF

clone size: .
V gene: TRBV7-9
D gene: TRBD2
J gene: TRBJ2-1
CDR3 DNA: TGTGCCAGCAGCTTAAGGGTCGTACGGGAGGACAACAATGAGCAGTTCTTC
CDR3 protein: CASSLRVVREDNNEQFF

clone size: .
V gene: TRBV27
D gene: TRBD2
J gene: TRBJ2-2
CDR3 DNA: TGTGCCAGCAGACGCCGATTTACTAGCGGGAGGGCCTCATCGACCGGGGAGCTGTTTTTT
CDR3 protein: CASRRRFTSGRASSTGELFF

clone size: .
V gene: TRBV29-1
D gene: .
J gene: TRBJ2-4
CDR3 DNA: TGCAGCGTTCCCGCAGGGGGGTTGACCCTAGCCAAAAACATTCAGTACTTC
CDR3 protein: CSVPAGGLTLAKNIQYF

clone size: .
V gene: TRBV20-1
D gene: .
J gene: TRBJ2-7
CDR3 DNA: TGCAGTGCTAGTCCTATCCAGGGTGACTACGAGCAGTACTTC
CDR3 protein: CSASPIQGDYEQYF

clone size: .
V gene: TRBV14
D gene: TRBD2
J gene: TRBJ2-3
CDR3 DNA: TGTGCCAGCAGCCTAGGACGGGGGGGCCCGAGCACAGATACGCAGTATTTT
CDR3 protein: CASSLGRGGPSTDTQYF

clone size: once
V gene: TRBV9
D gene: .
J gene: TRBJ2-6
CDR3 DNA: TGTGCCACCTCCAAAGGGGGACCGTACTCTGGGGCCAACGTCCTGACTTTC
CDR3 protein: CATSKGGPYSGANVLTF

clone size: .
V gene: TRBV5-1
D gene: .
J gene: TRBJ2-2
CDR3 DNA: TGCGCCAGCAGCCAAGACACCGACACCGGGGAGCTGTTTTTT
CDR3 protein: CASSQDTDTGELFF

clone size: .
V gene: TRBV2
D gene: .
J gene: TRBJ2-6
CDR3 DNA: TGTGCCAGCATGCTAGCTGGGGCCAACGTCCTGACTTTC
CDR3 protein: CASMLAGANVLTF

clone size: .
V gene: TRBV2
D gene: .
J gene: TRBJ1-1
CDR3 DNA: TGTGCCAGCAGTGTTCAGGGAGGTGACACTGAAGCTTTCTTT
CDR3 protein: CASSVQGGDTEAFF

clone size: .
V gene: TRBV6-2/TRBV6-3
D gene: .
J gene: TRBJ1-4
CDR3 DNA: TGTGCCAGCAGTTACCCAGTGTCAAGTGGTGAAAAACTGTTTTTT
CDR3 protein: CASSYPVSSGEKLFF

clone size: .
V gene: TRBV4-2
D gene: TRBD1
J gene: TRBJ2-1
CDR3 DNA: TGTGCCAGCAGCCCGGGACAGGGGATCACGAATGAGCAGTTCTTC
CDR3 protein: CASSPGQGITNEQFF

clone size: once
V gene: TRBV5-1
D gene: .
J gene: TRBJ1-3
CDR3 DNA: TGCGCCAGCAGCTTGTCCCCAGAAAGGAGCCCGAGCTCTGGAAACACCATATATTTT
CDR3 protein: CASSLSPERSPSSGNTIYF

clone size: once
V gene: TRBV5-3
D gene: .
J gene: TRBJ1-1
CDR3 DNA: TGTGCCAGAAGCTTGCTCAGTTCTGAGGGCACTGAAGCTTTCTTT
CDR3 protein: CARSLLSSEGTEAFF

clone size: .
V gene: TRBV27
D gene: TRBD2
J gene: TRBJ2-7
CDR3 DNA: TGTGCCAGCAGTTTAATATCGTCTAGCGGGGGATACGAGCAGTACTTC
CDR3 protein: CASSLISSSGGYEQYF

clone size: many
V gene: TRBV3-1/TRBV3-2
D gene: .
J gene: TRBJ2-7
CDR3 DNA: TGTGCCAGCAGCGAAGGGGGACTGCCCTCCTACGAGCAGTACTTC
CDR3 protein: CASSEGGLPSYEQYF

clone size: .
V gene: TRBV5-5
D gene: .
J gene: TRBJ2-7
CDR3 DNA: TGTGCCAGCAGCTTCCTCTCAGGGTTTAGCTCCTACGAGCAGTACTTC
CDR3 protein: CASSFLSGFSSYEQYF

clone size: .
V gene: TRBV6-1
D gene: TRBD1
J gene: TRBJ1-5
CDR3 DNA: TGTGCCAGCAGTGAAGGAGTGCAGGGGGATCGTCAGCCCCAGCATTTT
CDR3 protein: CASSEGVQGDRQPQHF

clone size: .
V gene: TRBV30
D gene: TRBD1
J gene: TRBJ1-2
CDR3 DNA: TGTGCCTGGATCCCCAGGGGGCTTGACTATGGCTACACCTTC
CDR3 protein: CAWIPRGLDYGYTF

clone size: .
V gene: TRBV7-2
D gene: .
J gene: TRBJ2-3
CDR3 DNA: TGTGCCAGCAGCTCGACTATCACGCGGAGCACAGATACGCAGTATTTT
CDR3 protein: CASSSTITRSTDTQYF

clone size: .
V gene: TRBV11-2
D gene: .
J gene: TRBJ1-2
CDR3 DNA: TGTGCCAGCAGCTTAGATCCCCGTTTAGGCTACACCTTC
CDR3 protein: CASSLDPRLGYTF

clone size: .
V gene: TRBV29-1
D gene: TRBD1
J gene: TRBJ1-5
CDR3 DNA: TGCAGCGTTGCGACAGGGGTGGCGTCTGGCAGCAATCAGCCCCAGCATTTT
CDR3 protein: CSVATGVASGSNQPQHF

clone size: .
V gene: TRBV6-1
D gene: .
J gene: TRBJ2-4
CDR3 DNA: TGTGCCAGCAGTGATGGGAAAGGGGCAGCCAAAAACATTCAGTACTTC
CDR3 protein: CASSDGKGAAKNIQYF

clone size: .
V gene: TRBV28
D gene: .
J gene: TRBJ1-4
CDR3 DNA: TGTGCCTCGCGGGAGGGTTTGGAAAAACTGTTTTTT
CDR3 protein: CASREGLEKLFF

clone size: .
V gene: TRBV4-1
D gene: TRBD2
J gene: TRBJ2-1
CDR3 DNA: TGCGCCAGCAGCCAAGATCCGAGGAGCGGGACCGCCTCAAATGAGCAGTTCTTC
CDR3 protein: CASSQDPRSGTASNEQFF

clone size: .
V gene: TRBV27
D gene: .
J gene: TRBJ1-1
CDR3 DNA: TGTGCCAGCAGTTTTACCTTAGACATTATTGCTTCCGAAGCTTTCTTT
CDR3 protein: CASSFTLDIIASEAFF

clone size: .
V gene: TRBV2
D gene: .
J gene: TRBJ1-5
CDR3 DNA: TGTGCCAGCAGTGATCCTGTGACAGGTACGCCCCAGCATTTT
CDR3 protein: CASSDPVTGTPQHF

clone size: .
V gene: TRBV4-3
D gene: .
J gene: TRBJ1-1
CDR3 DNA: TGCGCCAGCAGCCGGACAGTCGCGGAGGTCACTGAAGCTTTCTTT
CDR3 protein: CASSRTVAEVTEAFF

clone size: .
V gene: TRBV9
D gene: TRBD2
J gene: TRBJ2-3
CDR3 DNA: TGTGCCAGCAGCGTAAGCGGGGCCACAGATACGCAGTATTTT
CDR3 protein: CASSVSGATDTQYF

clone size: few
V gene: TRBV2
D gene: TRBD1
J gene: TRBJ1-1
CDR3 DNA: TGTGCCAGCAGTGAGGATACCAGGGGGACTGAAGCTTTCTTT
CDR3 protein: CASSEDTRGTEAFF

clone size: once
V gene: TRBV6-5
D gene: TRBD1
J gene: TRBJ2-1
CDR3 DNA: TGTGCCAGCAGTTCAAACAGGGGGCTGTCCTACAATGAGCAGTTCTTC
CDR3 protein: CASSSNRGLSYNEQFF

clone size: .
V gene: TRBV10-3
D gene: TRBD2
J gene: TRBJ2-7
CDR3 DNA: TGTGCCATCAGTGAGACTGCCGGGACTAGTAACGAGCAGTACTTC
CDR3 protein: CAISETAGTSNEQYF

clone size: .
V gene: TRBV10-3
D gene: TRBD1
J gene: TRBJ1-2
CDR3 DNA: TGTGCCATCAGTGAGAGGGGGGACAGGGGAGGCTACACCTTC
CDR3 protein: CAISERGDRGGYTF

clone size: .
V gene: TRBV5-1
D gene: .
J gene: TRBJ2-2
CDR3 DNA: TGCGCCAGCAGTCTCAGTTCGGGGTCTGGCACCGGGGAGCTGTTTTTT
CDR3 protein: CASSLSSGSGTGELFF

clone size: .
V gene: TRBV2
D gene: .
J gene: TRBJ2-6
CDR3 DNA: TGTGCCACCGCGGGAACTACCGGTGGGGCCAACGTCCTGACTTTC
CDR3 protein: CATAGTTGGANVLTF

clone size: .
V gene: TRBV5-6
D gene: .
J gene: TRBJ2-2
CDR3 DNA: TGTGCCAGCAGCGTCCGGACAATGACCGGGGAGCTGTTTTTT
CDR3 protein: CASSVRTMTGELFF

clone size: .
V gene: TRBV5-1
D gene: TRBD1
J gene: TRBJ1-1
CDR3 DNA: TGCGCCAGCAGCTCCCGGGACAGCCTGAACACTGAAGCTTTCTTT
CDR3 protein: CASSSRDSLNTEAFF

clone size: .
V gene: TRBV12-3/TRBV12-4
D gene: .
J gene: TRBJ1-3
CDR3 DNA: TGTGCCAGCAGTTTAAATGGCAGAAACACCATATATTTT
CDR3 protein: CASSLNGRNTIYF

clone size: .
V gene: TRBV13
D gene: TRBD1
J gene: TRBJ1-2
CDR3 DNA: TGTGCCAGCAGTTCCGACAGGGGCCTCTATGGCTACACCTTC
CDR3 protein: CASSSDRGLYGYTF

clone size: .
V gene: TRBV5-1
D gene: .
J gene: TRBJ2-7
CDR3 DNA: TGCGCCAGCAGCGAAGGGGCAGGGGCCTACGAGCAGTACTTC
CDR3 protein: CASSEGAGAYEQYF

clone size: .
V gene: TRBV11-2
D gene: .
J gene: TRBJ2-3
CDR3 DNA: TGTGCCAGCAGCTTAGGTCACAGGGGCACAGATACGCAGTATTTT
CDR3 protein: CASSLGHRGTDTQYF

clone size: .
V gene: TRBV25-1
D gene: .
J gene: TRBJ2-7
CDR3 DNA: TGTGCCAGCGGTAGCCAGGGGACGAGGAACGAGCAGTACTTC
CDR3 protein: CASGSQGTRNEQYF

clone size: .
V gene: TRBV9
D gene: .
J gene: TRBJ1-3
CDR3 DNA: TGTGCCAGCAGCCCCCGGGACACTTTCTCTGGAAACACCATATATTTT
CDR3 protein: CASSPRDTFSGNTIYF